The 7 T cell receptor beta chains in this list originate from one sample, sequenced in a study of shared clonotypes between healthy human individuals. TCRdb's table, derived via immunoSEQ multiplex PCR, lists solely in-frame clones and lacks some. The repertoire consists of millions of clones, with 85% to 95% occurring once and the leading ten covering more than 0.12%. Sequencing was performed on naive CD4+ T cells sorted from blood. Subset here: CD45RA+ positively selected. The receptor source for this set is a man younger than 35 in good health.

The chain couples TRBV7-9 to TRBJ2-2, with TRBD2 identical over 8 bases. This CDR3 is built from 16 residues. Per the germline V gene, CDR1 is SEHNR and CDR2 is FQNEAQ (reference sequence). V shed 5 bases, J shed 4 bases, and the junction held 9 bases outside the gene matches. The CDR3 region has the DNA TGTGCCAGCAGCCGCACGGGAGGGCCGGGCACCGGGGAGCTGTTTTTT. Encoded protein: CASSRTGGPGTGELFF.

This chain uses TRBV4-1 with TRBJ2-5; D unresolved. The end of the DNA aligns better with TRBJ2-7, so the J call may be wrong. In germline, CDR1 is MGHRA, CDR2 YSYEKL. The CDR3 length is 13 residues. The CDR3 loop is CASSQDWGYEQYF. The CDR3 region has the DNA TGCGCCAGCAGCCAAGATTGGGGCTACGAGCAGTACTTC.

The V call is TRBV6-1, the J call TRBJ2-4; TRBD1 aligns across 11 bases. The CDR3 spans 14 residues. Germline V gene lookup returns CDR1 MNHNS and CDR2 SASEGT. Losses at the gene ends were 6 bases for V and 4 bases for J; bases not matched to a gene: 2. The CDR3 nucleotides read TGTGCCAGCAGGGGGACAGGGGGTAAAAACATTCAGTACTTC. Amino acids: CASRGTGGKNIQYF.

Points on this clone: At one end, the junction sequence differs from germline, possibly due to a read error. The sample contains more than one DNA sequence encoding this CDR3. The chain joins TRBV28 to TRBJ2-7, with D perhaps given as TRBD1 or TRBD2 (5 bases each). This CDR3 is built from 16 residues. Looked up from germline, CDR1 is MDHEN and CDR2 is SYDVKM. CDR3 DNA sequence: TGCGCCAGCAGTTTATGGGGGACGGGTGACTCCTACGAGCAGTACTTC. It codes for CASSLWGTGDSYEQYF.

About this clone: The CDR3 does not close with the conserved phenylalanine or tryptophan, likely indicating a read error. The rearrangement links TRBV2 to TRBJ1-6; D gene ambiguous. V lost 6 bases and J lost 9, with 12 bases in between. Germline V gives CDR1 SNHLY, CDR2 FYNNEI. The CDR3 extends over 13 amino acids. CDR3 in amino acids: CASSEENTSPLHL. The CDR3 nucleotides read TGTGCCAGCAGCGAGGAGAATACTTCACCCCTCCACCTT.

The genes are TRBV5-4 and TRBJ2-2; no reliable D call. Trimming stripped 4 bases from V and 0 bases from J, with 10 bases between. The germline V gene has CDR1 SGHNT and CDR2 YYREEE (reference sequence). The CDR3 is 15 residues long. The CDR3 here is CASSPGQTNTGELFF. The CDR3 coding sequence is TGTGCCAGCAGCCCCGGGCAGACGAACACCGGGGAGCTGTTTTTT.

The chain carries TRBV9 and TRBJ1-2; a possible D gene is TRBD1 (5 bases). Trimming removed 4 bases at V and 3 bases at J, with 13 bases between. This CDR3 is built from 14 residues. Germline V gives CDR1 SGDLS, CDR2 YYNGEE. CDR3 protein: CASSSGIGDYGYTF. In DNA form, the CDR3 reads TGTGCCAGCAGCTCAGGAATAGGGGACTATGGCTACACCTTC.